A selection of T cell receptor beta chains follows, all from one sample in a study of Ad26.COV2.S vaccination and SARS-CoV-2 variants. The repertoire was sequenced with immunoSEQ multiplex PCR; TCRdb's copy has only in-frame clones and lacks some. The sample lists 350,000 to 600,000 clones, approximately 90% seen once, with under 2% in the top ten. The input for sequencing was peripheral blood, taken in a trial of Ad26.COV2.S vaccine versus placebo. The receptors were gathered from a person between 18 and 60 years old who received the Ad26.COV2.S COVID-19 vaccine or a placebo. Each CDR3 is given without its conserved first and last residue. The order of the fields is J gene, V gene, CDR3 protein.

>TRBJ2-5|TRBV6-5
ASSYNYGHQRETQY
>TRBJ1-2|TRBV7-9
ASTIGQGYGYT
>TRBJ2-4|TRBV28
ASSLAGVPKNIQY
>TRBJ2-6|TRBV2
ASTEGANVLT
>TRBJ1-4|TRBV28
ASSLRGQGRSEKLF
>TRBJ2-5|TRBV28
ASSFGATQETQY
>TRBJ1-3|TRBV5-1
ASSSTGTLSGNTIY
>TRBJ2-3|TRBV9
ASSVVGLAGATDTQY
>TRBJ1-5|TRBV7-9
ASSFGRQGVWAQH
>TRBJ2-7|TRBV4-1
ASSQDFGTMDYEQY
>TRBJ2-7|TRBV3-1/TRBV3-2
ASSQVTSGSYEQY
>TRBJ2-5|TRBV27
ASSLSSGQGGETQY
>TRBJ2-5|TRBV3-1/TRBV3-2
ASSQASGPGETQY
>TRBJ2-1|TRBV7-9
ASSRVGFSGRAEDEQF
>TRBJ2-3|TRBV6-5
ASRPPESTDTQY
>TRBJ2-1|TRBV28
ASSPSGSFHNEQF
>TRBJ2-7|TRBV5-1
ASSLGTSKAYEQY
>TRBJ1-1|TRBV6-1
ASSEWRRRNTEAF
>TRBJ2-5|TRBV29-1
SVGWPWETQY
>TRBJ1-1|TRBV2
ASSGQLNTEAF
>TRBJ2-4|TRBV5-1
ASSLDSSQNIQY
>TRBJ2-5|TRBV30
AWSKGGQGQETQY
>TRBJ2-4|TRBV28
ASGTDIQY
>TRBJ1-5|TRBV24-1
ATSSRRSNQPQH
>TRBJ1-4|TRBV29-1
SVQGAGEKLF
>TRBJ2-3|TRBV5-6
ASSLVRGTRTDTQY
>TRBJ1-2|TRBV18
ASSRAGKEKNYGYT
>TRBJ1-1|TRBV11-2
ASSSRGLTEAF
>TRBJ2-1|TRBV4-1
ASSQVGQSSYNEQF